The rows below give T cell receptor beta chains drawn from one sample of a study of shared clonotypes between healthy human individuals. Repertoires were generated with immunoSEQ multiplex PCR, while TCRdb's copy carries only in-frame clones and drops some. Here the sample spans 1,500,000 or so clones, more than 95% being singletons. The sequenced sample consisted of naive CD4+ T cells sorted from blood. These receptors were taken from a man aged 25 to 40 in good health. Each CDR3 is given with its conserved first and last residue. D genes are given only for firm matches. For some rows the clone size is stated as once, few or many, or as a class when expanded; others skip it.

TRBJ2-1 TRBD2 - TRBV18 TGTGCCAGCTCACCTCCGCGGGGTAGCGGGAGATCTAGCTCCTACAATGAGCAGTTCTTC CASSPPRGSGRSSSYNEQFF
TRBJ2-3 TRBD2 - TRBV5-4 TGTGCCAGCAGCCGGACTAGCGCAAGCACAGATACGCAGTATTTT CASSRTSASTDTQYF
TRBJ2-1 TRBD2 - TRBV5-1 TGCGCCAGCAGCGAGGGGACTAGCGGGAGCAATGAGCAGTTCTTC CASSEGTSGSNEQFF
TRBJ1-2 TRBD1 once TRBV6-1 TGTGCCTCGAAGCCGTTGGACAGGGACTATGGCTACACCTTC CASKPLDRDYGYTF
TRBJ2-2 TRBD1 - TRBV14 TGTGCCAGCAGCCAACCCAAGGGCAGGGGGCGATCCGGGGAGCTGTTTTTT CASSQPKGRGRSGELFF
TRBJ1-5 - once TRBV28 TGTGCCAGCAGCGAGGGCGCCTGGGGCAATCAGCCCCAGCATTTT CASSEGAWGNQPQHF
TRBJ2-3 TRBD2 - TRBV5-1 TGCGCCAGCAGCTTGGGACTAGCGGGAGGGATATCCACAGATACGCAGTATTTT CASSLGLAGGISTDTQYF
TRBJ1-5 - once TRBV7-2 TGTGCCAGCAGCTTAACAAGGGCGGGTCAGCCCCAGCATTTT CASSLTRAGQPQHF
TRBJ2-2 TRBD1 - TRBV18 TGTGCCAGCTCAGTACGACAGGGGGCGCTTGCTGGGGAGCTGTTTTTT CASSVRQGALAGELFF
TRBJ2-7 TRBD2 once TRBV7-8 TGTGCCAGCAGCTTAGGTCGGGCTAGCGGGAGCCCCTACGAGCAGTACTTC CASSLGRASGSPYEQYF
TRBJ2-7 TRBD2 once TRBV5-4 TGTGCCAGCAGCTTCAGGACTAGCGGGAGACGCGAGCAGTACTTC CASSFRTSGRREQYF
TRBJ1-5 - - TRBV6-6 TGTGCCAGCAGTTACCCCCCAGGGAAAAATCGGCAGCCCCAGCATTTT CASSYPPGKNRQPQHF
TRBJ1-2 TRBD1 - TRBV7-2 TGTGCCAGCAGCCGACGGACAGGGATCCTCGTCTATGGCTACACCTTC CASSRRTGILVYGYTF
TRBJ2-7 - - TRBV7-9 TGTGCCAGCAGCGCCGAATGGCAGTCCTACGAGCAGTACTTC CASSAEWQSYEQYF
TRBJ1-1 - few TRBV28 - CASSFFGQGGTEAFF
TRBJ1-3 - - TRBV5-5 TGTGCCAGCAGCCCGGAGAGTGCCTGGACCATATATTTT CASSPESAWTIYF
TRBJ2-3 - - TRBV4-3 TGCGCCAGCAGCACCGGAACTAGCACAGATACGCAGTATTTT CASSTGTSTDTQYF
TRBJ2-2 TRBD2 - TRBV7-6 TGTGCCACCGCCCCGGGACTAGCGGGAGAAGTGGCTACCGGGGAGCTGTTTTTT CATAPGLAGEVATGELFF
TRBJ1-5 - - TRBV5-8 TGTGCCACCCTATTAGGGAATCAGCCCCAGCATTTT CATLLGNQPQHF
TRBJ2-1 TRBD2 - TRBV5-4 TGTGCCAGCAGCCCCGGGACTAGCGGGTGGGACAATGAGCAGTTCTTC CASSPGTSGWDNEQFF
TRBJ1-3 TRBD1 - TRBV4-1 TGCGCCAGCAGCCAACCACGGGACAGGGGTGGAAACACCATATATTTT CASSQPRDRGGNTIYF
TRBJ2-7 - - TRBV19 TGTGCCAGTAGTACAGGGGACCCTGGCGAGCAGTACTTC CASSTGDPGEQYF
TRBJ2-5 TRBD1 - TRBV6-1 TGTGCCAGCAGTGACCGGGACAGGGTCACCCCTATGCCGCAAGAGACCCAGTACTTC CASSDRDRVTPMPQETQYF
TRBJ2-2 - - TRBV27 TGTGCCAGCAGTTTAGGTACCGGGGAGCTGTTTTTT CASSLGTGELFF
TRBJ2-1 - - TRBV19 TGTGCCAGTAGTATAGGGGACTTCAACAGGCAGTTCTTC CASSIGDFNRQFF
TRBJ2-2 - - TRBV10-1 TGCGCCAGCAGTGTCGGCACCGGGGAGCTGTTTTTT CASSVGTGELFF
TRBJ2-2 - - TRBV9 TGTGCCAGCACCCCGCTGTGGAGGGGGAACACCGGGGAGCTGTTTTTT CASTPLWRGNTGELFF
TRBJ2-7 - - TRBV7-8 TGTGCCAGCAGCTTGCCAGGACTTACCTACGAGCAGTACTTC CASSLPGLTYEQYF
TRBJ2-7 - - TRBV21-1 TGTGCCAGCAGCAAAGATACGGGTGAGCAGTACTTC CASSKDTGEQYF
TRBJ2-5 TRBD2 - TRBV18 TGTGCCAGCTCCCCGAGACTAGCGGGAGTCGGGGAGACCCAGTACTTC CASSPRLAGVGETQYF
TRBJ2-5 - - TRBV11-2 TGTGCCAGCAGCTTAAATTTCGGGACGGGAGAGACCCAGTACTTC CASSLNFGTGETQYF
TRBJ1-1 TRBD1 - TRBV13 TGTGCCAGCAGCTACTACAGGGGAGGGACTGAAGCTTTCTTT CASSYYRGGTEAFF
TRBJ2-1 - once TRBV28 TGTGCCAGCAGTAGGGGTAGCCTAGTCAATGAGCAGTTCTTC CASSRGSLVNEQFF
TRBJ1-5 TRBD1 - TRBV27 TGTGCCAGCAGTGACAGGGGGCGTCAGCCCCAGCATTTT CASSDRGRQPQHF
TRBJ2-1 TRBD2 - TRBV10-2 TGCGCCACCGGGTGGTCCGGGACTAGTGTTGTCGATGAGCAGTTCTTC CATGWSGTSVVDEQFF
TRBJ1-4 TRBD1 - TRBV2 TGTGCCAGCTCGGAGGACAGGGATGAAAAACTGTTTTTT CASSEDRDEKLFF
TRBJ2-1 TRBD2 once TRBV5-4 TGTGCCAGCAGCTCCCCTAGCGGTGAGAATGAGCAGTTCTTC CASSSPSGENEQFF
TRBJ1-4 - - TRBV6-4 TGTGCCAGCAGTTCCATCCGGGAACCTAATGAAAAACTGTTTTTT CASSSIREPNEKLFF
TRBJ1-4 - - TRBV7-2 TGTGCCAGCAGCTCAACGGGTTCAACTAATGAAAAACTGTTTTTT CASSSTGSTNEKLFF
TRBJ1-1 - - TRBV25-1 TGTGCCAGCAGTCGTCATGGACAAAGAGGAACTGAAGCTTTCTTT CASSRHGQRGTEAFF
TRBJ2-1 TRBD2 - TRBV7-2 TGTGCCAGCAGCTCCGGACTAGCGGGAGGGGGTGAGCAGTTCTTC CASSSGLAGGGEQFF
TRBJ2-5 - - TRBV27 TGTGCCAGCAGGAGGAACCAAGAGACCCAGTACTTC CASRRNQETQYF
TRBJ2-1 TRBD2 - TRBV9 TGTGCCAGCAGCGTAGATCGACTAGCGGGAGTAAGTGAGCAGTTCTTC CASSVDRLAGVSEQFF
TRBJ1-1 - - TRBV2 TGTGCCAGCAGTGAAGATTCTAATGAAGCTTTCTTT CASSEDSNEAFF
TRBJ1-4 - - TRBV11-2 TGTGCCAGCAGCTTAGAGGTCTCTAGACGCCAGGCTGGCCGAGTATTGTTTTTT CASSLEVSRRQAGRVLFF
TRBJ2-7 - - TRBV2 TGTGCCAGCAGTGTTGGCAGGGGAGGGTACGAGCAGTACTTC CASSVGRGGYEQYF
TRBJ2-3 TRBD2 once TRBV5-4 TGTGCCAGCAGCTTATGGGGGAGGGCGGCAGATACGCAGTATTTT CASSLWGRAADTQYF
TRBJ2-2 TRBD2 once TRBV10-3 TGTGCCATCAGTGCCACTAGCGGGAGTCGGGTCACCGGGGAGCTGTTTTTT CAISATSGSRVTGELFF
TRBJ2-2 TRBD1 - TRBV29-1 TGCAGCGTCTCCCGGGACAGGACTTACCGATGGAACACCGGGGAGCTGTTTTTT CSVSRDRTYRWNTGELFF